The 32 T cell receptor beta chains given below trace back to one sample, sequenced in a study of blood T cells in healthy people across ages. Then a second PCR, running roughly 7 to 11 cycles, was carried out with a sample-barcoded 5' primer and a J-beta primer mix. Using its own MiXCR run on the 5' RACE reads, TCRdb lists one record per CDR3 protein. The sample yields 760,000 or so distinct CDR3 sequences, more than 20% seen once. These data were also reused for a study on T cells of mothers and their children.

The specimen was blood. The source of these receptors is a boy aged 10-17 years in good health.

This CDR3 reads CASSSPAGVGTGELFF. The CDR3 region has the DNA TGTGCCAGCAGCTCCCCAGCGGGAGTAGGAACCGGGGAGCTGTTTTTT. The genes are TRBV9 and TRBJ2-2, with 8 bases matching TRBD2. The ends lost 4 bases at V and 5 bases at J; junction bases unmatched: 10. Germline CDR1 SGDLS, CDR2 YYNGEE. The CDR3 sequence is 16 residues long. Complete variable domain (other parts from reference TRBV9 and TRBJ2-2): DSGVTQTPKHLITATGQRVTLRCSPRSGDLSVYWYQQSLDQGLQFLIQYYNGEERAKGNILERFSAQQFPDLHSELNLSSLELGDSALYFCASSSPAGVGTGELFFGEGSRLTVL.

V is TRBV7-9 and J is TRBJ2-7; 13 positions agree with TRBD2. Germline V gene sequence: CDR1 SEHNR, CDR2 FQNEAQ (reference sequence). CDR3 length: 14 amino acids. The trim removed 4 bases at V and 9 bases at J, leaving 6 bases unmatched. For the CDR3, the DNA is TGTGCCAGCAGCTCTGGACTAGCGGGGGCTGTGCAGTACTTC. Translation: CASSSGLAGAVQYF.

The V gene is TRBV6-2 or TRBV6-3, the J gene TRBJ2-6; D remains unclear. Germline values: CDR1 MNHEY, CDR2 SVGEGT. The V end was cut by 6 bases, the J end by 4 bases, with 16 bases between. The CDR3 consists of 16 residues. In DNA, the CDR3 is TGTGCCAGCAGCGATACCCCAGCTTCGGGGGCCAACGTCCTGACTTTC. Residues: CASSDTPASGANVLTF.

This clonotype was recorded a few times. The gene calls are TRBV10-2 and TRBJ2-7; possibly TRBD2 for D (7 bases). The length of the CDR3 is 13 residues. The germline V and J ends were trimmed by 8 bases and 7 bases, with 18 bases remaining between them. Germline CDR1 is WSHSY and CDR2 is SAAADI. CDR3: CASRSQRGAEQYF. Here the CDR3 DNA reads TGCGCCAGCCGGAGCCAACGGGGGGCGGAGCAGTACTTC.

This clonotype showed up just a few times. V usage is TRBV7-2 and J usage is TRBJ2-1; no firm D call. V was shortened by 1 base and J by 7 bases, with 11 bases between the two germline ends. Germline loops: CDR1 SGHTA, CDR2 FQGNSA. CDR3 size: 14 residues. The CDR3 sequence is CASSLELVRNEQFF. DNA for the CDR3: TGTGCCAGCAGCTTAGAGCTAGTCCGGAATGAGCAGTTCTTC.

DNA of the CDR3: TGTGCCATCAGACTACAGGGAAACACTGAAGCTTTCTTT. Its translation: CAIRLQGNTEAFF. The rearrangement uses TRBV10-3 and TRBJ1-1; D perhaps matches TRBD1 (6 bases). This CDR3 is built from 13 residues. CDR1 and CDR2 (germline): ENHRY, SYGVKD. V was trimmed by 6 bases and J by 2 bases, leaving 10 bases between them.

The chain employs TRBV6-1 and TRBJ1-2; 9 positions agree with TRBD1. Germline assignment: CDR1 MNHNS and CDR2 SASEGT. The CDR3 sequence is 15 residues long. J lost 3 bases, V lost 6 bases, and 8 bases had no gene match. This CDR3 is CASSPPGQGYYGYTF. Here the CDR3 DNA reads TGTGCCAGCAGCCCCCCGGGACAGGGATACTATGGCTACACCTTC.

This clonotype was counted a few times. The chain has TRBV6-5 and TRBJ2-7; D is possibly TRBD1 (6 bases). Germline CDR1 and CDR2: MNHEY and SVGAGI. The V end lost 2 bases, the J end lost 4 bases, and 15 bases lay between the germline ends. The CDR3 is made up of 15 amino acids. The CDR3 DNA is TGTGCCAGCAGTTACACCAGGGGAGACCATTACGAGCAGTACTTC. Amino acid sequence: CASSYTRGDHYEQYF.

This rearrangement joins TRBV5-5 to TRBJ2-5; 7 bases map to TRBD2. Germline CDR1 is SGHKS and CDR2 is YYEKEE (reference sequence). The J segment lost 5 bases and the V segment lost 0 bases, leaving 7 bases of the junction unmatched. CDR3 length: 15 residues. The CDR3 spells CASSLDSGRAETQYF. The CDR3 DNA is TGTGCCAGCAGCTTGGATTCAGGGAGGGCGGAGACCCAGTACTTC.

This clonotype was detected a few times. Compared with germline, one end of the junction differs, possibly owing to a read error. V and J are TRBV28 and TRBJ1-2, with a possible D match to TRBD1 (5 bases). The CDR3 spans 14 residues. Germline CDR1 is MDHEN and CDR2 is SYDVKM. The CDR3 nucleotides read TGTGCTAGCAGTTCGGGACGTCTAAATTCGGGCTACACCTTC. It translates to CASSSGRLNSGYTF.

J is TRBJ1-2 and V is TRBV29-1; no reliable D call. The V end was cut by 2 bases, the J end by 0 bases, with 10 bases between. CDR1 SQVTM and CDR2 ANQGSEA come from the germline V gene. The CDR3 extends over 14 amino acids. The CDR3 DNA follows: TGCAGCGTTGAATCCCAGGCCACTAACTATGGCTACACCTTC. Its protein product is CSVESQATNYGYTF.

V and J are TRBV9 and TRBJ1-6, with TRBD1 matching 9 bases. Germline CDR1 SGDLS, CDR2 YYNGEE. The V segment lost 7 bases and the J segment 9 bases; nucleotides outside the gene matches: 8. The CDR3 is 14 amino acids. CDR3 sequence: CASGTGGCGSPLHF. DNA of the CDR3: TGTGCCAGCGGTACAGGGGGCTGCGGTTCACCCCTCCACTTT.

V and J are TRBV6-2 or TRBV6-3 and TRBJ2-7; tentatively, D is TRBD1 (6 bases). Germline CDR1 is MNHEY and CDR2 is SVGEGT. The V end was cut by 7 bases, the J end by 4 bases, with 14 bases between. CDR3 length: 13 residues. CDR3 protein: CASNVQGMYEQYF. CDR3 coding DNA: TGTGCCAGCAACGTACAGGGAATGTACGAGCAGTACTTC.

The chain couples TRBV6-1 to TRBJ2-3, with TRBD1 matching 8 bases. Per germline, CDR1 MNHNS and CDR2 SASEGT. V gave up 3 bases and J gave up 8 bases; unmatched junction bases: 13. The CDR3 is 16 residues long. This CDR3 reads CASSDVGTGTLVTQYF. The CDR3 DNA reads as TGTGCCAGCAGTGACGTCGGGACAGGTACTTTAGTTACGCAGTATTTT.

This clonotype has a handful of counts. J is TRBJ2-3 and V is TRBV4-3; TRBD2 matches at 11 bases. This CDR3 is built from 16 residues. The germline gives CDR1 LGHNA, CDR2 YSLEER. Trimming removed 1 base from V and 7 bases from J; junction bases left unmatched: 7. Here the CDR3 reads CASSQVASGGPHTQYF. As DNA, the CDR3 is TGCGCCAGCAGCCAAGTTGCTAGCGGGGGGCCCCATACGCAGTATTTT.

A few counts support this clonotype. The genes are TRBV3-1 and TRBJ2-5, with TRBD2 matching over 7 bases. The CDR3 consists of 14 residues. Trimming took 3 bases from V and 4 from J; bases not matched to a gene: 5. CDR1 and CDR2 (germline): LGHDT, YNNKEL (reference sequence). In DNA, the CDR3 is TGTGCCAGCAGCCACCACGCGGGGGTAGAGACCCAGTACTTC. The encoded protein is CASSHHAGVETQYF.

Turning to this clonotype: An end of the junction differs from the germline gene, which may be a read error. The rearrangement uses TRBV3-1 and TRBJ1-2, with TRBD1 identical over 7 bases. Germline V gives CDR1 LGHDT, CDR2 YNNKEL (reference sequence). This CDR3 has 16 amino acids. This chain's CDR3 is CASSQDWQGESYGYTF. The DNA for the CDR3 is TGTGCCAGTAGCCAAGATTGGCAGGGGGAAAGTTATGGCTACACCTTC.

This sequence joins TRBV20-1 and TRBJ2-1, with 11 positions matching TRBD2. Trimming removed 4 bases from V and 8 bases from J; junction bases left unmatched: 13. This CDR3 spans 16 amino acids. The V gene's germline CDR1 is DFQATT and CDR2 SNEGSKA (reference sequence). The CDR3 loop is CSAKALSGRVSYEQFF. The CDR3 region has the DNA TGCAGTGCTAAAGCCCTTAGCGGGAGGGTTAGCTATGAGCAGTTCTTC.

This clonotype was recorded a few times. The J gene is TRBJ2-1, the V gene TRBV7-9, with D uncertain. CDR3 length equals 15 residues. Germline CDR1 SEHNR, CDR2 FQNEAQ (reference sequence). V dropped 5 bases and J dropped 2 bases, with 13 bases sitting between them. CDR3 loop: CASSQNLVPYNEQFF. CDR3 nucleotide sequence: TGTGCCAGCAGCCAAAATCTAGTGCCCTACAATGAGCAGTTCTTC.

This chain joins TRBV20-1 and TRBJ2-5; 13 bases line up with TRBD2. After removal of 0 bases from V and 5 bases from J, the junction contained 9 bases not matched to a gene. Germline loops: CDR1 DFQATT, CDR2 SNEGSKA (reference sequence). The CDR3 loop spans 17 amino acids. CDR3 in DNA: TGCAGTGCTAGAGACCTAGGACTAGCGGGAGTTTTTGAGACCCAGTACTTC. Amino acid sequence: CSARDLGLAGVFETQYF.

The J gene is TRBJ2-7, the V gene TRBV4-1, with D unresolved. The CDR3 totals 16 residues. V was clipped by 1 base and J by 2 bases, with 15 bases between them. CDR1 is MGHRA, CDR2 YSYEKL, per germline. The CDR3 nucleotides are TGCGCCAGCAGCCAAGTAAGAGGATCGCTTGCCTACGAGCAGTACTTC. Amino acid sequence: CASSQVRGSLAYEQYF.

This chain uses TRBV20-1 with TRBJ2-5; 13 bases align to TRBD2. V lost 1 base and J lost 4; bases outside the gene matches: 18. The CDR3 loop spans 20 amino acids. The germline CDR1 and CDR2 sequences are DFQATT and SNEGSKA (reference sequence). CDR3 DNA sequence: TGCAGTGCTAGAGCCCGCATCGGACTAGCGGGAGCGGGGTGGGGAGAGACCCAGTACTTC. Protein: CSARARIGLAGAGWGETQYF.

This clonotype was detected a few times. The V gene is TRBV7-8, the J gene TRBJ2-1; D possibly corresponds to TRBD2 (6 bases). The CDR3 consists of 16 residues. Germline values: CDR1 SGHVS, CDR2 FQNEAQ. The V and J ends lost 6 bases and 4 bases respectively, with 19 bases between them. CDR3 residues: CASRQGVGRSYNEQFF. For the CDR3, the DNA is TGTGCCAGCAGGCAAGGGGTCGGGAGATCGTACAATGAGCAGTTCTTC.

The genes are TRBV15 and TRBJ2-1; 8 bases fit TRBD1. The germline V gene has CDR1 LNHNV and CDR2 YYDKDF (reference sequence). The junction had 7 bases not matched to a gene; V was cut back by 2 bases and J by 4 bases. This CDR3 is 16 amino acids long. This chain's CDR3 is CATSRQKGQAYNEQFF. CDR3 DNA sequence: TGTGCCACCAGCAGACAGAAGGGACAGGCGTACAATGAGCAGTTCTTC. Full variable domain (remainder filled in from reference TRBV15 and TRBJ2-1): DAMVIQNPRYQVTQFGKPVTLSCSQTLNHNVMYWYQQKSSQAPKLLFHYYDKDFNNEADTPDNFQSRRPNTSFCFLDIRSPGLGDTAMYLCATSRQKGQAYNEQFFGPGTRLTVL.

This clonotype was seen only a few times. The chain recombines TRBV5-4 with TRBJ2-3; D might be TRBD1 or TRBD2, each matching 5 bases. Germline V gene data show CDR1 as SGHNT and CDR2 as YYREEE (reference sequence). V was cut by 5 bases and J by 2 bases, with 9 bases left in between. The CDR3 is made up of 13 amino acids. CDR3 in DNA: TGTGCCAGCAGTGGGGGATTCACAGATACGCAGTATTTT. Encoded protein: CASSGGFTDTQYF.

The chain recombines TRBV7-2 with TRBJ2-1; 10 bases line up with TRBD2. From germline, CDR1 is SGHTA and CDR2 FQGNSA. The CDR3 sequence is 16 residues long. J was trimmed by 4 bases and V by 5 bases; bases with no gene match: 8. The CDR3 nucleotides are TGTGCCAGCAGCATTGACCTAGCGGGAGCTTACAATGAGCAGTTCTTC. This codes for CASSIDLAGAYNEQFF. The full variable domain, in which reference TRBV7-2 and TRBJ2-1 provide the parts outside the CDR3, is GAGVSQSPSNKVTEKGKDVELRCDPISGHTALYWYRQSLGQGLEFLIYFQGNSAPDKSGLPSDRFSAERTGGSVSTLTIQRTQQEDSAVYLCASSIDLAGAYNEQFFGPGTRLTVL.

In regard to this clonotype: An end of the junction does not agree with germline; a read error may underlie this. This chain joins TRBV5-1 and TRBJ2-5; 14 bases agree with TRBD2. The CDR3 loop spans 15 amino acids. Germline CDR1 reads SGHRS; CDR2 reads YFSETQ. CDR3 residues: CASRTSGRAVYEQCF. The CDR3 DNA reads TGCGCCAGCAGGACTAGCGGGAGGGCCGTATACGAGCAGTGCTTC.

The V call is TRBV29-1, the J call TRBJ2-7, with a weak D call TRBD1 (6 bases). Trimming left V 5 bases short and J 1 base short, with 12 bases between. This CDR3 spans 13 amino acids. Per the germline V gene, CDR1 is SQVTM and CDR2 is ANQGSEA. The CDR3 DNA sequence: TGCAGCGTTCTAAAGACAGGTTCCTACGAGCAGTACTTC. Translating gives CSVLKTGSYEQYF.

This clonotype was seen only a few times. The chain joins TRBV29-1 to TRBJ2-7; D gene ambiguous. V shed 2 bases and J shed 6 bases, with 17 bases lying between them. The germline gives CDR1 SQVTM, CDR2 ANQGSEA. CDR3 length equals 14 residues. The chain's CDR3 is CSVESGDSGPEQYF. The DNA for the CDR3 is TGCAGCGTTGAATCCGGAGACTCAGGACCCGAGCAGTACTTC.

The chain employs TRBV6-5 and TRBJ2-6; possibly TRBD1 or TRBD2 for D (5 bases each). With 0 bases removed from V and 3 bases from J, the gap between germline ends came to 12 bases. CDR1 is MNHEY and CDR2 is SVGAGI in the germline V gene. This CDR3 region has 17 residues. The CDR3 reads CASSYSVGVGGANVLTF. CDR3 in DNA: TGTGCCAGCAGTTACTCGGTGGGGGTAGGTGGGGCCAACGTCCTGACTTTC.

The rearrangement joins TRBV7-2 to TRBJ2-7; no clear D gene. The CDR3 is 13 amino acids. Trimming left V 0 bases short and J 6 bases short, with 9 bases between. In germline, CDR1 is SGHTA, CDR2 FQGNSA. CDR3: CASSLAPSGEQYF. CDR3 DNA sequence: TGTGCCAGCAGCTTAGCTCCCTCCGGCGAGCAGTACTTC.

Only a few counts were recorded for this clonotype. The J gene is TRBJ2-7, the V gene TRBV7-9; D call uncertain. The V end lost 2 bases, the J end lost 0 bases, and 8 bases lay between the germline ends. The CDR3 spans 14 residues. Germline V gene lookup returns CDR1 SEHNR and CDR2 FQNEAQ (reference sequence). CDR3 loop: CASSLLRTSYEQYF. In DNA form, the CDR3 reads TGTGCCAGCAGCTTACTCCGGACCTCCTACGAGCAGTACTTC.